The subject of this entry is one T cell receptor beta chain. The data were taken from a study of blood T cell repertoires in COVID-19. Study-level information: COVID-19 samples from acute and convalescent phases originated in the United States, Italy and Spain. The analysed material was cDNA or gDNA that came from T cells, B-cell-depleted T cells, or PBMCs.

In the study's own analysis: Amplification from reference gene primers served as the basis for estimated nucleated cell counts. Repertoires were generated with immunoSEQ multiplex PCR, while TCRdb's copy carries only in-frame clones and drops some. The D gene and trimming were derived from the DNA, and the V and J assignments and clone size from that table. The sample records tens of thousands of clones, roughly 88% being singletons. Trimming stripped 0 bases from V and 14 bases from J, with 26 bases between. Germline CDR1 SGHRS, CDR2 YFSETQ. There are 16 residues in the CDR3. Sample: peripheral blood. This rearrangement joins TRBV5-1 to TRBJ1-2, with D maybe TRBD1 (6 bases). The sequence came from a woman aged 50 to 65 in a cohort sampled during active COVID-19. The chain's CDR3 is CASSLELVDSATGRTF. CDR3 coding DNA: TGCGCCAGCAGCTTGGAACTCGTGGACAGCGCGACAGGTCGGACCTTC.